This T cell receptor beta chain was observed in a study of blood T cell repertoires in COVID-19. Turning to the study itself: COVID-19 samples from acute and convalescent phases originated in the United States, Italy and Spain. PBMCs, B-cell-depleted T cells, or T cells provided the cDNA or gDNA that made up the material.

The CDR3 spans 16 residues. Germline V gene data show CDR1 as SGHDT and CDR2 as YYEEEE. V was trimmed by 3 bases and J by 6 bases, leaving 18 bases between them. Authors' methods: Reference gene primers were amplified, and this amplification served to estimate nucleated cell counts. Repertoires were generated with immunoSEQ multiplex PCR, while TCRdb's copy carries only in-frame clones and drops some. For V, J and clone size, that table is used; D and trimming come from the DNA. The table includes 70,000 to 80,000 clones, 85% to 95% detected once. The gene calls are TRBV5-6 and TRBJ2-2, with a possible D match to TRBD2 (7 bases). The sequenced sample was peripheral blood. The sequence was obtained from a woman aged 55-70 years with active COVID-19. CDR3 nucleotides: TGTGCCAGCAGCTCCTGGGGCGGAGGGGGGGCCGGGGAGCTGTTTTTT. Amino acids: CASSSWGGGGAGELFF.